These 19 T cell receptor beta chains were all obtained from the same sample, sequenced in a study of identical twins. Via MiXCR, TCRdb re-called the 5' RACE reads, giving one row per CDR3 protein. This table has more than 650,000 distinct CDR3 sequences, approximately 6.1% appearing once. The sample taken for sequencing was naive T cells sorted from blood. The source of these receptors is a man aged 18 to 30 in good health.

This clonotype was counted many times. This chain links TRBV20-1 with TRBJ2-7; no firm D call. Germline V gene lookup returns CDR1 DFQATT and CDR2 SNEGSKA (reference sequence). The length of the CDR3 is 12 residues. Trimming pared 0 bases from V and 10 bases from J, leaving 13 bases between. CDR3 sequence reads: CSARDLSGGQYV. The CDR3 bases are TGCAGTGCTAGAGATTTGAGTGGCGGCCAGTACGTC.

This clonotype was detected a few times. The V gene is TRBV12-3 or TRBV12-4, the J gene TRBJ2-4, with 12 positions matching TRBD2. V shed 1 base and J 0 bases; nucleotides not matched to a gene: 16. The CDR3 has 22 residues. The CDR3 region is CASSLGLLTSGRPLIAKNIQYF. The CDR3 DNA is TGTGCCAGCAGTTTAGGTTTACTTACTAGCGGGAGGCCACTAATAGCCAAAAACATTCAGTACTTC.

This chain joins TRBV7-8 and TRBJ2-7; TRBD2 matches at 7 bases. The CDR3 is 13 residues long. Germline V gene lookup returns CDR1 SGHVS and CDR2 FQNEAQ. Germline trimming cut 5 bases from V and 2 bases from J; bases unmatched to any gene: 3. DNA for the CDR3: TGTGCCAGCAGCAAAGGACTAGCCTACGAGCAGTACGTC. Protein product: CASSKGLAYEQYV.

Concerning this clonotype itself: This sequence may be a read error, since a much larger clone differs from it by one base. The CDR3 nucleotides read TGTGCCAGCAGCTCGGAGGATCAGGCCCAGTACTTC. Its protein is CASSSEDQAQYF. V and J are TRBV7-9 and TRBJ2-5, with D possibly matching TRBD2 (5 bases). The CDR3 is 12 amino acids. The germline V and J ends were trimmed by 4 bases and 9 bases, with 12 bases remaining between them. The V gene's germline CDR1 is SEHNR and CDR2 FQNEAQ (reference sequence).

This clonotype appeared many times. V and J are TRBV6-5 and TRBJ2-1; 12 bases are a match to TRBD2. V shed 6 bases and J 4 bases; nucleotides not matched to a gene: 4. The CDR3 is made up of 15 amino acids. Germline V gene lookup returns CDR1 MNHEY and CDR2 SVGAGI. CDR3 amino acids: CASSSLAGGYNEQFF. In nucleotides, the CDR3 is TGTGCCAGCAGCTCCCTAGCGGGAGGGTACAATGAGCAGTTCTTC.

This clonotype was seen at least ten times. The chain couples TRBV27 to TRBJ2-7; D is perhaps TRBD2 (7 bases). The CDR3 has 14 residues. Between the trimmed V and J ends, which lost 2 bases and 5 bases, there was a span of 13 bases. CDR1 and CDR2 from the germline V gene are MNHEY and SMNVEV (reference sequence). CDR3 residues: CASSLRGGANEQYF. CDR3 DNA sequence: TGTGCCAGCAGTTTAAGGGGGGGGGCCAACGAGCAGTACTTC.

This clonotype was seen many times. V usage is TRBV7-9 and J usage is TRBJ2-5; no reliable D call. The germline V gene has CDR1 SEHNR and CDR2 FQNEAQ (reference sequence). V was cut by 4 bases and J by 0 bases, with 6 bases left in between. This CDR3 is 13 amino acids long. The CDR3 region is CASSSPNQETQYF. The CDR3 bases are TGTGCCAGCAGCTCCCCTAACCAAGAGACCCAGTACTTC.

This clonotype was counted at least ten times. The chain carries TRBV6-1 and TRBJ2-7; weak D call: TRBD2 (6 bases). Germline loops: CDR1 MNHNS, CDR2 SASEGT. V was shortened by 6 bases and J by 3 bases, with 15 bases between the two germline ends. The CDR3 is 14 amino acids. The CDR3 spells CASRALADRYEQYV. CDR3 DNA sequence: TGTGCCAGCAGAGCCTTAGCGGATCGCTACGAGCAGTACGTC.

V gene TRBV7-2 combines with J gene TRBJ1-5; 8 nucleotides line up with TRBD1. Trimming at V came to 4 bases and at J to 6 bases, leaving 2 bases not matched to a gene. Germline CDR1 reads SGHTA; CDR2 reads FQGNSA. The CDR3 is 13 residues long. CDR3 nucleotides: TGTGCCAGCAGCTGGACAGGGTTTCAGCCCCAGCATTTT. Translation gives CASSWTGFQPQHF.

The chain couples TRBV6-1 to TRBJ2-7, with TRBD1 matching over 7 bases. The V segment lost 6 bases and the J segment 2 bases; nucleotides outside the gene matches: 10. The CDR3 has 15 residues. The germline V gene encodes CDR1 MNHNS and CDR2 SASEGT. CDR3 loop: CASSADRHAAYEQYV. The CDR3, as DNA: TGTGCCAGCAGCGCGGACAGGCACGCCGCCTACGAGCAGTACGTC.

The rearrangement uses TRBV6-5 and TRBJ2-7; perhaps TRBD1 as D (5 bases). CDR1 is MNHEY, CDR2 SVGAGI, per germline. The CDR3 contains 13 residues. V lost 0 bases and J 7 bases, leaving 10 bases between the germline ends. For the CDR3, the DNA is TGTGCCAGCAGTTACTCCAGGGTGAGGGAGCAGTACTTC. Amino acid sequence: CASSYSRVREQYF.

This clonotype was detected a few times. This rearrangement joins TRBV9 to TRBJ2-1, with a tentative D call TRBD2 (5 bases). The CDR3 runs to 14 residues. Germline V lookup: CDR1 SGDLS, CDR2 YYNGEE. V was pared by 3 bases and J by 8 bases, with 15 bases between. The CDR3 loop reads CASSEHFGIDEQFF. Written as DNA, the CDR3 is TGTGCCAGCAGCGAACACTTCGGGATAGATGAGCAGTTCTTC.

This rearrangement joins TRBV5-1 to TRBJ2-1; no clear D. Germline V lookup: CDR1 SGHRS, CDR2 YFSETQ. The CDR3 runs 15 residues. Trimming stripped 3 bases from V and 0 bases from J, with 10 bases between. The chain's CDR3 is CASSWVGGSYNEQFF. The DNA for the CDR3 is TGCGCCAGCAGCTGGGTGGGCGGCTCCTACAATGAGCAGTTCTTC.

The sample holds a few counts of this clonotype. The CDR3 DNA sequence: TGTGCCAGCAAGGGGGCCCGATATAGCAATCAGCCCCAGCATTTT. As protein: CASKGARYSNQPQHF. V gene TRBV12-3 or TRBV12-4 combines with J gene TRBJ1-5; 7 positions match TRBD1. There are 15 residues in the CDR3. The trim removed 7 bases at V and 0 bases at J, leaving 6 bases unmatched.

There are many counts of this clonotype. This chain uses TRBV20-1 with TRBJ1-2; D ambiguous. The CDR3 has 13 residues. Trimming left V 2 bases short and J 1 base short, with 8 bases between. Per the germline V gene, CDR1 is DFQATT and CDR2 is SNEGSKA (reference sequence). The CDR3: CSARSDYNYGYTF. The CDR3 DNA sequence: TGCAGTGCTAGATCAGACTATAACTATGGCTACACCTTC.

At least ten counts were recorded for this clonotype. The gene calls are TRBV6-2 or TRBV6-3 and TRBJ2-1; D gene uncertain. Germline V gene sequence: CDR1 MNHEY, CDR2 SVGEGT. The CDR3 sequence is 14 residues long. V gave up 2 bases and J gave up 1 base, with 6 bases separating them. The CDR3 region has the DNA TGTGCCAGCAGTTACAGGGATTCCTACAATGAGCAGTTCTTC. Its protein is CASSYRDSYNEQFF.

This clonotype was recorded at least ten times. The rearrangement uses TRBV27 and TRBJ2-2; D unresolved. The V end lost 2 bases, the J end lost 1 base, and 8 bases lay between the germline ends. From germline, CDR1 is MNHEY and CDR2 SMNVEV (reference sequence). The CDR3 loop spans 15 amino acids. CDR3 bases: TGTGCCAGCAGTTTACTAGATGGGAACACCGGGGAGCTGTTTTTT. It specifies CASSLLDGNTGELFF.

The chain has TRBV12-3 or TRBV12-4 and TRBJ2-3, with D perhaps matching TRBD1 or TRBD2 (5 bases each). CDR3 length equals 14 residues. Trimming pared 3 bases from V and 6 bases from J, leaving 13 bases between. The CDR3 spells CASSLMQGADTQYF. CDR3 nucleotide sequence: TGTGCCAGCAGTTTGATGCAGGGAGCTGATACGCAGTATTTT.

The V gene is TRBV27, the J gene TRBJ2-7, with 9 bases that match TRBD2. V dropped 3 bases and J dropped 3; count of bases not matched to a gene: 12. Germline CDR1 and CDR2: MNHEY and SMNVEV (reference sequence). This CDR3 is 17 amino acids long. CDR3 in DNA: TGTGCCAGCAGTTTCGCATTAGCGGGAGCTCCGGGCTACGAGCAGTACTTC. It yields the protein CASSFALAGAPGYEQYF.